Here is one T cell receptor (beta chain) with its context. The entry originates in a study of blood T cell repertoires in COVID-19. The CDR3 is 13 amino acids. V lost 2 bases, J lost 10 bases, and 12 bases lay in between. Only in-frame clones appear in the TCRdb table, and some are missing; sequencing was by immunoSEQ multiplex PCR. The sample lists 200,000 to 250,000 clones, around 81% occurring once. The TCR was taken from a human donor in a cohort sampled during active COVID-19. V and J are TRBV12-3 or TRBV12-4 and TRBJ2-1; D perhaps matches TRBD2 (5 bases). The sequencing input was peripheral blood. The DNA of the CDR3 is TGTGCCAGCAGTTTACTCGGGAAAGGGGAGCAGTTCTTC. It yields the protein CASSLLGKGEQFF.